Listed below are T cell receptor beta chains from one sample, sequenced in a study of blood T cell repertoires in COVID-19. Assay: immunoSEQ multiplex PCR; the TCRdb copy retains only in-frame clones and omits some. The sample comprises approximately 350,000 clones, 75% to 90% of which are singletons, and over 6% rests with the top ten. The sample taken for sequencing was peripheral blood. The receptors come from a woman in her forties or fifties with COVID-19, enrolled during active disease. Both conserved end residues are part of each CDR3. D genes are given only for firm matches. A row's size may be missing; if present it is once, few, many or a size class.

v_gene	j_gene	d_gene	abundance	CDR3aa	CDR3nt
TRBV24-1	TRBJ2-1	TRBD1	-	CATSATTPGGSEQFF	TGTGCCACCAGTGCCACCACCCCAGGGGGCAGTGAGCAGTTCTTC
TRBV2	TRBJ2-7	-	-	CASSVQDSQKQYF	TGTGCCAGCAGTGTTCAGGACAGCCAAAAGCAGTACTTC
TRBV30	TRBJ2-7	-	-	CAWRPGERPYEQYF	TGTGCCTGGAGACCTGGAGAGCGCCCATACGAGCAGTACTTC
TRBV18	TRBJ1-1	-	-	CASSPLRETEAFF	TGTGCCAGCTCACCCCTGAGGGAGACTGAAGCTTTCTTT
TRBV19	TRBJ1-1	-	-	CASSNRVGTEAFF	TGTGCCAGTAGTAACAGGGTCGGCACTGAAGCTTTCTTT
TRBV11-2	TRBJ2-1	-	-	CASSLPDSSYNEQFF	TGTGCCAGCAGCTTACCGGACAGCTCCTACAATGAGCAGTTCTTC
TRBV2	TRBJ1-4	-	once	CASSEGRSDEKLFF	TGTGCCAGCAGTGAGGGCCGCTCGGATGAAAAACTGTTTTTT
TRBV19	TRBJ2-2	TRBD2	-	CASSMGLGRGELFF	TGTGCCAGTAGTATGGGACTAGGCCGCGGGGAGCTGTTTTTT
TRBV27	TRBJ2-3	-	once	CASKGSSTDTQYF	TGTGCCAGCAAGGGGTCTAGCACAGATACGCAGTATTTT
TRBV5-1	TRBJ2-3	TRBD2	-	CASSLSALAGGTDTQYF	TGCGCCAGCAGCTTGTCAGCACTAGCGGGAGGCACAGATACGCAGTATTTT